The text below deals with one TCR beta chain. What this receptor recognizes is not known. No qualities accompany the bases; no much larger clone lies one base away. The library was made by 5' RACE. Data came from an Illumina HiSeq 2500. The second PCR ran for about 6 to 11 cycles and used a J-beta primer mix along with a sample-barcoded 5' primer. A template-switch 5' adaptor carrying 12 random nucleotides introduced a unique molecular identifier onto each TCR beta cDNA molecule. Each sample yielded at least 3 million CDR3-containing paired-end reads. The Mint cDNA synthesis kit, primed by a TRBC-specific oligonucleotide, was used to synthesize first-strand cDNA from all RNA. All cDNA was treated with uracil-DNA glycosylase and then went through a first 18-cycle PCR with the universal primers M1SS and BC2_uni_R. As for how the authors treated the data: For normalization, 1 million high-quality reads, each with a distinct molecular identifier, were randomly selected from each sample. Instead of being binned into consensus sequences, reads that shared molecular identifiers were thrown out. CDR3 identification, clonotype clustering and error correction used MiTCR with a Q25 quality threshold and the strictest error-elimination algorithm. A nonparametric unseen species model with Euler transformation was used to estimate lower-bound total TCR beta diversity. The public reads were reanalyzed by TCRdb: fastp trimming at Q25, MiXCR alignment, in-frame beta chains only. Entries are consolidated by CDR3 protein sequence, retaining the most common genes and DNA. The V and J calls here are based on TCRdb, not the publication. Here the sample has over 1,200,000 distinct CDR3 sequences; 59% occur a single time. Of the sample, 6.5% to 8.5% falls within the top ten clones.

The germline V gene yields MDHEN for CDR1 and SYDVKM for CDR2. V is cut back by 4 bases and J by 5 bases, with 4 bases in the junction unmatched. Its CDR3 holds 14 amino acids, cysteine through phenylalanine. Only CDR3 DNA remains: 42 bases, in frame from the first base. The data stem from a study of blood T cells in healthy people across ages (dated by TCRdb to between 2015 and 2016). Background for the entire study: Template switching captured roughly one uniquely barcoded TCR beta cDNA molecule per two T cells in model experiments. Using deep sequencing normalized with unique cDNA molecular identifiers, the study measured how TCR beta repertoire diversity changes with age. The donors were split into four age groups: young (average around 17 years), middle-aged (roughly 42), aged (roughly 65) and long-lived (approximately 80). To avoid experimental bias, donors of different ages were distributed randomly across sequencing lanes. For two donors (one aged 18 to 29 and one aged 80 or older), the study analyzed two additional independent replicas of 1 million unique cDNA reads from the same blood draw.

Donors were 40 or so systemically healthy Caucasian individuals from Russia aged 6 to 90 years. Each donor gave 8.5 to 10 milliliters of peripheral blood, collected into EDTA-treated Vacutainer tubes. PBMCs were isolated by Ficoll-Paque density-gradient centrifugation, with at least 6 million obtained per sample. Total RNA was extracted from PBMCs with Trizol reagent, with at least 5 micrograms obtained per sample. For every donor, flow cytometry on a PBMC aliquot measured the percentage of naive CD45RAhigh/CD27high T cells. What the work shows at the level of the full study, not this receptor alone: Since profiling was done on bulk unsorted PBMCs, naive and antigen-experienced compartments could not be conclusively compared. Donor CMV infection status was unknown, potentially confounding age-related changes in expanded clonotypes. A strong correlation was found between observed TCR beta diversity and the percentage of naive T cells measured by flow cytometry. Estimates of total diversity based on one million sequenced T cells were considered lower bounds and underestimates. As age increased, observed TCR beta diversity per million T cells dropped in a roughly linear way, and a significant reduction was already evident by age 40. Compared with the aged group, the long-lived group had more naive CD4+ T cells, fewer expanded clones and increased TCR diversity, a pattern suggesting age selection.

This clonotype originated in a man younger than 35 in good health. Sequencing input: blood. The chain links TRBV28 with TRBJ1-2, with 10 bases matching TRBD1. The nucleotides are TGTGCCAGCAGTTCAGGGACAGGGGAATATGGCTACACCTTC. This translates into CASSSGTGEYGYTF.